This entry lists 8 T cell receptor beta chains sequenced from one sample in a study of control samples from healthy donors and cancer patients. Assay used: immunoSEQ multiplex PCR; TCRdb lists only in-frame clones, some missing. The sample yields approximately 80,000 clones, roughly 84% seen once. The sequenced sample consisted of blood. The receptor set was obtained from a woman aged 45-59 years in good health.

This chain links TRBV19 with TRBJ1-2; D is ambiguous. The germline V gene has CDR1 LNHDA and CDR2 SQIVND (reference sequence). CDR3 length: 12 residues. Trimming removed 4 bases at V and 4 bases at J, with 7 bases between. CDR3: CASSTRSYGYTF. The DNA for the CDR3 is TGTGCCAGTAGTACGAGGAGCTATGGCTACACCTTC. Complete variable domain (other parts from reference TRBV19 and TRBJ1-2): DGGITQSPKYLFRKEGQNVTLSCEQNLNHDAMYWYRQDPGQGLRLIYYSQIVNDFQKGDIAEGYSVSREKKESFPLTVTSAQKNPTAFYLCASSTRSYGYTFGSGTRLTVV.

CDR3 sequence (DNA): TGTGCCAGCAGCTCCGGGACAGGGTTCTACGAGCAGTACTTC. Translated: CASSSGTGFYEQYF. The chain employs TRBV27 and TRBJ2-7; 9 bases agree with TRBD1. V gave up 6 bases and J gave up 3 bases; unmatched junction bases: 6. The CDR3 contains 14 residues. The germline CDR1 and CDR2 sequences are MNHEY and SMNVEV (reference sequence).

This chain joins TRBV24-1 and TRBJ2-2, with TRBD1 identical over 7 bases. The V gene end was trimmed by 1 base and the J gene end by 6 bases; junction bases not matched to a gene: 7. The CDR3 spans 16 residues. From germline, CDR1 is KGHDR and CDR2 SFDVKD. The CDR3 is CATSDFGQGVAGELFF. CDR3 sequence (DNA): TGTGCCACCAGTGATTTCGGCCAGGGGGTAGCCGGGGAGCTGTTTTTT.

The sample holds a few counts of this clone. CDR3 bases: TGCAGTGCTGTGACAGAAGAGACCCAGTACTTC. It codes for CSAVTEETQYF. The chain recombines TRBV20-1 with TRBJ2-5, with a weak D call TRBD1 (5 bases). Per germline, CDR1 DFQATT and CDR2 SNEGSKA (reference sequence). This CDR3 comprises 11 residues. V lost 5 bases, J lost 3 bases, and 7 bases lay in between.

The genes are TRBV5-1 and TRBJ2-7; 10 bases map to TRBD1. This CDR3 comprises 15 residues. With 0 bases clipped from V and 3 bases from J, the junction kept 3 bases outside the gene matches. CDR1 is SGHRS and CDR2 is YFSETQ in the germline V gene. The CDR3 nucleotides are TGCGCCAGCAGCTTGGAGACAGGGGGCTTCTACGAGCAGTACTTC. Translating it yields CASSLETGGFYEQYF.

This sequence joins TRBV5-1 and TRBJ1-1; no firm D call. The CDR3 is 12 amino acids. The germline V gene has CDR1 SGHRS and CDR2 YFSETQ. V lost 0 bases and J 8 bases, leaving 8 bases between the germline ends. This chain's CDR3 is CASSLVTGEAFF. Here the CDR3 DNA reads TGCGCCAGCAGCTTGGTTACGGGGGAAGCTTTCTTT.

The chain has TRBV2 and TRBJ1-3; D unresolved. The germline V gene encodes CDR1 SNHLY and CDR2 FYNNEI. The CDR3 is 14 residues long. The V end lost 3 bases, the J end lost 0 bases, and 6 bases lay between the germline ends. Here the CDR3 DNA reads TGTGCCAGCAGTGAGGGAATCTCTGGAAACACCATATATTTT. Its protein is CASSEGISGNTIYF. The complete variable domain, with remaining parts taken from reference TRBV2 and TRBJ1-3, reads EPEVTQTPSHQVTQMGQEVILRCVPISNHLYFYWYRQILGQKVEFLVSFYNNEISEKSEIFDDQFSVERPDGSNFTLKIRSTKLEDSAMYFCASSEGISGNTIYFGEGSWLTVV.

V and J are TRBV14 and TRBJ2-7; 7 bases agree with TRBD1. CDR3 length equals 16 residues. CDR1 and CDR2 from the germline V gene are SGHDN and FVKESK. J lost 4 bases, V lost 1 base, and 10 bases had no gene match. The CDR3 sequence: CASSQAATGLGYEQYF. The CDR3 DNA is TGTGCCAGCAGCCAAGCCGCGACAGGGCTCGGGTACGAGCAGTACTTC.